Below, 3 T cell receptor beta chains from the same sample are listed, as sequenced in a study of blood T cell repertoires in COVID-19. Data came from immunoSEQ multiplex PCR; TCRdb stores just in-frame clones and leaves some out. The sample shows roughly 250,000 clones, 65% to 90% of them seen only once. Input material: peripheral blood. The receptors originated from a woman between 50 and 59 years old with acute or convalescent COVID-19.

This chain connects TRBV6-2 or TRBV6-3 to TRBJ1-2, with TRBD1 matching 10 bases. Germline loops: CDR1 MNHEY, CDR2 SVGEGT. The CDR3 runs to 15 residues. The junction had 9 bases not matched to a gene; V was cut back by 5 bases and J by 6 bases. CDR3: CASSDGQGGRHGYTF. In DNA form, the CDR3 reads TGTGCCAGCAGTGACGGACAGGGGGGCCGCCATGGCTACACCTTC.

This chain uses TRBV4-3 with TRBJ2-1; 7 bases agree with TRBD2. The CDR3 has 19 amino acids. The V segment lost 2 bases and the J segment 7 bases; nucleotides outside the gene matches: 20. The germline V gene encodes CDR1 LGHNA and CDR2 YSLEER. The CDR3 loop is CASSQPDPSKAGRRNEQFF. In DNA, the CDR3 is TGCGCCAGCAGCCAACCCGACCCTTCCAAAGCGGGGAGAAGGAATGAGCAGTTCTTC.

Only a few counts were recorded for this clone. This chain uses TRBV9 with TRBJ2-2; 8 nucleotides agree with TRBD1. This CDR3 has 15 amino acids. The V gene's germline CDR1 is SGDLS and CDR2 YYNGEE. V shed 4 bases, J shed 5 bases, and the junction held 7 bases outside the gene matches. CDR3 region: CASSSGGVLTGELFF. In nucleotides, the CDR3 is TGTGCCAGCAGCTCAGGGGGCGTATTGACCGGGGAGCTGTTTTTT. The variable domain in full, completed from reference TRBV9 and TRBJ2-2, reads DSGVTQTPKHLITATGQRVTLRCSPRSGDLSVYWYQQSLDQGLQFLIQYYNGEERAKGNILERFSAQQFPDLHSELNLSSLELGDSALYFCASSSGGVLTGELFFGEGSRLTVL.